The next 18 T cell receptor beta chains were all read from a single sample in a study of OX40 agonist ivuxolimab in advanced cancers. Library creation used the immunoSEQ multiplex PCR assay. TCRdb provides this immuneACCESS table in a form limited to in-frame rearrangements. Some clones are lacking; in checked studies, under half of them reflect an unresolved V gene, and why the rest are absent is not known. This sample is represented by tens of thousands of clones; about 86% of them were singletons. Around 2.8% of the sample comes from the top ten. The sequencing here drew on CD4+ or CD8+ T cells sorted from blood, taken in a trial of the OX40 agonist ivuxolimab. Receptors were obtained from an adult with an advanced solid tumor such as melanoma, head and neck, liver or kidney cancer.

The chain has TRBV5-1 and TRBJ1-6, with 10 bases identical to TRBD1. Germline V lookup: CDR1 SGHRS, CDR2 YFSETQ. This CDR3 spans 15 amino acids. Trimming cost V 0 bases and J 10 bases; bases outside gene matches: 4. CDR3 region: CASSLEGQGYSPLHF. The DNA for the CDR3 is TGCGCCAGCAGCTTGGAGGGACAGGGGTACTCACCCCTCCACTTT.

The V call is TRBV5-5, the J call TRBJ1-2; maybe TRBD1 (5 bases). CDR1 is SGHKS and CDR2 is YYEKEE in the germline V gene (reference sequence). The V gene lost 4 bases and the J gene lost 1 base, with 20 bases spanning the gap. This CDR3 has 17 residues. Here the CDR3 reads CASSLITQGMGNYGYTF. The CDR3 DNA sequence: TGTGCCAGCAGCCTAATAACTCAGGGAATGGGTAACTATGGCTACACCTTC. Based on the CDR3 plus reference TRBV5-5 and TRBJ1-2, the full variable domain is DAGVTQSPTHLIKTRGQQVTLRCSPISGHKSVSWYQQVLGQGPQFIFQYYEKEERGRGNFPDRFSARQFPNYSSELNVNALLLGDSALYLCASSLITQGMGNYGYTFGSGTRLTVV.

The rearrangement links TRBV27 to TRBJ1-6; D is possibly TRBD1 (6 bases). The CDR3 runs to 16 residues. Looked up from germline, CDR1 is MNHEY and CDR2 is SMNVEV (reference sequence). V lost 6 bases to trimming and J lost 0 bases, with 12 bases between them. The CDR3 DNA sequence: TGTGCCAGCAGCCTAAAGACAGGCTCCTATAATTCACCCCTCCACTTT. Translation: CASSLKTGSYNSPLHF.

This CDR3 is CASSGLEANEKLFF. DNA of the CDR3: TGTGCCAGTAGCGGACTTGAGGCTAATGAAAAACTGTTTTTT. The genes are TRBV19 and TRBJ1-4; D call uncertain. This CDR3 spans 14 amino acids. The ends were cut back, 6 bases at V and 3 bases at J, with 11 bases in the middle. CDR1 LNHDA and CDR2 SQIVND come from the germline V gene (reference sequence).

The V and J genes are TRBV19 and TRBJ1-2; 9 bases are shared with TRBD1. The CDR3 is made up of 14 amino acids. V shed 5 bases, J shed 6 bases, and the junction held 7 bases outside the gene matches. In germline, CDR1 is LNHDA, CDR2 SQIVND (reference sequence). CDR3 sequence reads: CASSLGQGLDGYTF. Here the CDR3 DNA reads TGTGCCAGTAGTCTTGGACAGGGGCTGGATGGCTACACCTTC.

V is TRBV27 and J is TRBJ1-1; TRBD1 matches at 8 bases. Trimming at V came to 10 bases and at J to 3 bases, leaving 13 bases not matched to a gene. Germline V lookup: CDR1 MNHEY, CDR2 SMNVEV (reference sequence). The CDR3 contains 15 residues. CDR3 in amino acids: CATSMIGQGHTEAFF. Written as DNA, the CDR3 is TGTGCCACGTCTATGATAGGACAGGGTCACACTGAAGCTTTCTTT.

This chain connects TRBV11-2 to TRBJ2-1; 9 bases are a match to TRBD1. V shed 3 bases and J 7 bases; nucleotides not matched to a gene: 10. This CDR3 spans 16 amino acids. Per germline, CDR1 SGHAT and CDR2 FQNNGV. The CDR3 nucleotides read TGTGCCAGCAGCTTCGGGACTTTCGGGACAGGGAATGAGCAGTTCTTC. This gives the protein CASSFGTFGTGNEQFF.

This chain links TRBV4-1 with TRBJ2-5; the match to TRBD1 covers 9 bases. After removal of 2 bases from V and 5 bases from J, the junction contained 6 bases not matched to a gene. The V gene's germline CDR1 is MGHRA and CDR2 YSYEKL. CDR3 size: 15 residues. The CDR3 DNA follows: TGCGCCAGCAGCCAAAAACAGGGGGCATTTGAGACCCAGTACTTC. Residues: CASSQKQGAFETQYF.

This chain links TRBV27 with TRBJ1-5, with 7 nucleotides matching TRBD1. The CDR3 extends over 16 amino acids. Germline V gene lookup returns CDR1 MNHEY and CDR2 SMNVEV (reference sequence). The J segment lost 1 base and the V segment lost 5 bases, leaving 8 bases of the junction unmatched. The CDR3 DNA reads TGTGCCAGCAGTAGTCGCCAGGGGGGAAGCAATCAGCCCCAGCATTTT. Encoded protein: CASSSRQGGSNQPQHF.

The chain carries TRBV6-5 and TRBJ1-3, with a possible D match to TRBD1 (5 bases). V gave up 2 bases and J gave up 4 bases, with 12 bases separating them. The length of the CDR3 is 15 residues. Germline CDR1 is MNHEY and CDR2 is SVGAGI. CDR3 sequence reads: CASSYQRGWGNTIYF. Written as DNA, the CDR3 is TGTGCCAGCAGTTACCAAAGGGGCTGGGGAAACACCATATATTTT.

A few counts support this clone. Here the CDR3 DNA reads TGTGCCAGCAGTTTGGCAGGGACTCAGCCCCAGCATTTT. It yields the protein CASSLAGTQPQHF. The V call is TRBV6-6, the J call TRBJ1-5, with D possibly matching TRBD1 (5 bases). The V end was cut by 4 bases, the J end by 6 bases, with 10 bases between. CDR3 size: 13 residues. Per germline, CDR1 MNHNY and CDR2 SVGAGI (reference sequence).

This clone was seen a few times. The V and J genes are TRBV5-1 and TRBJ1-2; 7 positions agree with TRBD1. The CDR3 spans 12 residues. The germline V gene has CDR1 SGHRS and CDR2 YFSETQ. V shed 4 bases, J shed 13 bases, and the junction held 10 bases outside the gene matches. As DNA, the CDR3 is TGCGCCAGCAGCACCGGGGACAGACCCTCCACCTTC. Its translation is CASSTGDRPSTF.

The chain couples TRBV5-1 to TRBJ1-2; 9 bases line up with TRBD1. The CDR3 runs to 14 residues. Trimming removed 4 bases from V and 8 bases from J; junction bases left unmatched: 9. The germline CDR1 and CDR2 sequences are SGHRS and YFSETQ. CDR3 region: CASSPGQGLGGYTF. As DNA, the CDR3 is TGCGCCAGCAGCCCCGGACAGGGGTTAGGAGGCTACACCTTC.

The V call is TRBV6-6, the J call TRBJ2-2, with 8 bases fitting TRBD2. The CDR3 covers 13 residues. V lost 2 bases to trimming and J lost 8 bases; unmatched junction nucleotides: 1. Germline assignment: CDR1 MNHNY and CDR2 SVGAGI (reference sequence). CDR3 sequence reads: CASSYIAGGELFF. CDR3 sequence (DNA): TGTGCCAGCAGTTACATAGCGGGGGGGGAGCTGTTTTTT.

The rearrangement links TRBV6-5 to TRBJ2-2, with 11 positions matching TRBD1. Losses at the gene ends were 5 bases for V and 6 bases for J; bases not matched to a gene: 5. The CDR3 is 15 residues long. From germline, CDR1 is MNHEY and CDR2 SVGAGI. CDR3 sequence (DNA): TGTGCCAGCAGTGTACTGGGACAGGGGGCCGGGGAGCTGTTTTTT. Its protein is CASSVLGQGAGELFF.

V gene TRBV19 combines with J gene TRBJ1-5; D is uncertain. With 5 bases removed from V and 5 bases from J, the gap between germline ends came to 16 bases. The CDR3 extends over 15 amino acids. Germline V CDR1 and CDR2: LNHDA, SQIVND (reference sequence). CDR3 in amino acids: CASSLPRGLHQPQHF. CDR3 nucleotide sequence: TGTGCCAGTAGTCTACCCAGAGGGCTTCATCAGCCCCAGCATTTT.

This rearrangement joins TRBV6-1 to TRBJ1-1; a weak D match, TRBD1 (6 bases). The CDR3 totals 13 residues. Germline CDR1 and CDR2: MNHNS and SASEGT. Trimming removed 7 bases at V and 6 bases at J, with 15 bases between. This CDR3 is CASTETYRAEAFF. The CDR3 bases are TGTGCCAGCACGGAAACCTACAGGGCTGAAGCTTTCTTT.

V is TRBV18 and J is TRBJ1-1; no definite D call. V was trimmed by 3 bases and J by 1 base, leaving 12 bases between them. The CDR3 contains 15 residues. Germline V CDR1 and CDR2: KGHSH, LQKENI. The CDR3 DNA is TGTGCCAGCTCACCCGGGCCAGGTGAGAACACTGAAGCTTTCTTT. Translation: CASSPGPGENTEAFF. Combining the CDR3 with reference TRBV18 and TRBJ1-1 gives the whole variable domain NAGVMQNPRHLVRRRGQEARLRCSPMKGHSHVYWYRQLPEEGLKFMVYLQKENIIDESGMPKERFSAEFPKEGPSILRIQQVVRGDSAAYFCASSPGPGENTEAFFGQGTRLTVV.